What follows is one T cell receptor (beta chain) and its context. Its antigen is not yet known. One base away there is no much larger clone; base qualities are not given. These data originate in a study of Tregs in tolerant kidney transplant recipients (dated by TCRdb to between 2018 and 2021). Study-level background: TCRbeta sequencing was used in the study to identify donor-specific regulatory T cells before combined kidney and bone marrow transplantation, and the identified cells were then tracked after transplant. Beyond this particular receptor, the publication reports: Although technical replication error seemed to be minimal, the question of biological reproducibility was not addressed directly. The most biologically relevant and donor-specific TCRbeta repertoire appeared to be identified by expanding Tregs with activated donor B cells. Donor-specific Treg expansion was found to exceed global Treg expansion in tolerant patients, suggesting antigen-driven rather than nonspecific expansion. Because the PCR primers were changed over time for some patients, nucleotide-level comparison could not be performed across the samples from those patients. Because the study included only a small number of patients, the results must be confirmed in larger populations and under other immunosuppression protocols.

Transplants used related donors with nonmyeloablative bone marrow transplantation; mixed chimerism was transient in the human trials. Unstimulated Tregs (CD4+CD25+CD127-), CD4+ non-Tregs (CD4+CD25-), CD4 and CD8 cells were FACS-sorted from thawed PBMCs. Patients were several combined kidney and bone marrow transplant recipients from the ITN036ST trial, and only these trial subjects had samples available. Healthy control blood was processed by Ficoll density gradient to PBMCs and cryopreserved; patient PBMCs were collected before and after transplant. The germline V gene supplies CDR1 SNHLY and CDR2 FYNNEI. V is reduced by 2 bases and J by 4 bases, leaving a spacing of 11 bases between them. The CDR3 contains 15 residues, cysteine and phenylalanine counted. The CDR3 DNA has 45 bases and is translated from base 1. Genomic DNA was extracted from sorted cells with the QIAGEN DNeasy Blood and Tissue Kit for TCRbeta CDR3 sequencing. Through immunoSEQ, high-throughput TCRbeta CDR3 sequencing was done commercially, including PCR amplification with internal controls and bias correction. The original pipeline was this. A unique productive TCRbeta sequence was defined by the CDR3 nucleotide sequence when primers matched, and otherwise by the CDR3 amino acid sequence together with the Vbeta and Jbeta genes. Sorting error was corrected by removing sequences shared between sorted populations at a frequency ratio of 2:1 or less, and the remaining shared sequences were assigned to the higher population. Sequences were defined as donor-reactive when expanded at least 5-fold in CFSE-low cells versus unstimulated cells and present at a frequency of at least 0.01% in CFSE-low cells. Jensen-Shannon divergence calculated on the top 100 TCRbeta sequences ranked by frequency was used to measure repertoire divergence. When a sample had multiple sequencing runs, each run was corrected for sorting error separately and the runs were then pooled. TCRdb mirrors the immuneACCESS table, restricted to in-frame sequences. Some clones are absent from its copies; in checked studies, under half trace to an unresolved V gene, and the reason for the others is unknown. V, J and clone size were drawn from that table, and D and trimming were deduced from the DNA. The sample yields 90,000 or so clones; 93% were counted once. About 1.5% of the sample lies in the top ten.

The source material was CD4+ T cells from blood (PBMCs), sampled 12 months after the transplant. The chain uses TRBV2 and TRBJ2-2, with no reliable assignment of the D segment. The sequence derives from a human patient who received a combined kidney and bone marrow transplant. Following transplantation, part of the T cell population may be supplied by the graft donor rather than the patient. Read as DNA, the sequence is TGTGCCAGCAGTGAACAGGCCGGTATCACCGGGGAGCTGTTTTTT. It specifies CASSEQAGITGELFF.